This T cell receptor beta chain was obtained from a study of vaccination effects on CD4 cells after COVID-19. For the study at large: Pre-vaccine samples were drawn 16 days and one week before the first dose.

Findings of the study overall: Limitations: small convalescent group and missing early post-infection timepoints. Clones of infection and vaccine origin contracted markedly late after vaccination.

Sequencing used immunoSEQ multiplex PCR; TCRdb keeps in-frame clones, though not all of them. In the table there are under 70,000 clones, 65% to 80% of which are singletons. Germline V gene lookup returns CDR1 MNHEY and CDR2 SMNVEV (reference sequence). This CDR3 comprises 15 residues. V was shortened by 6 bases and J by 6 bases, with 20 bases between the two germline ends. On this clone: Its antigen is not known.

In the ViraFEST assay, antigen-specific CD4+ clonotypes were identified by expansion after peptide-pool stimulation. When around 10 days of culture had elapsed, CD4+ T cells were isolated. The person was diagnosed with PCR-confirmed SARS-CoV-2 infection between March and December 2020. Culturing of a few million PBMC per well took place with about 10 IU/ml IL-2 and around 10 ug/ml peptides. The material sequenced was CD4+ T cells from PBMCs cultured with HIV peptides, taken before COVID-19 vaccination. Indicated subset: HIV-1 Nef peptide pool negative control/reference culture. This chain connects TRBV27 to TRBJ1-2, with D perhaps TRBD1 (6 bases). The source of this sequence is a human donor who had a prior SARS-CoV-2 infection. CDR3 residues: CASSQYSDRINGYTF. As DNA, the CDR3 is TGTGCCAGCAGCCAATACTCAGACAGGATCAATGGCTACACCTTC.